The TCR beta chain described here comes from a study of blood T cell repertoires in COVID-19. Study summary: Acute and convalescent COVID-19 specimens originated in the United States, Italy and Spain. In each case, the material was cDNA or gDNA derived from T cells, B-cell-depleted T cells, or PBMCs.

CDR3 size: 15 residues. V gave up 0 bases and J gave up 4 bases, with 9 bases separating them. From germline, CDR1 is SEHNR and CDR2 FQNEAQ (reference sequence). Seattle researchers signed up patients amid active infection and tracked them longitudinally. In the original processing: Nucleated cell counts were estimated from reference gene primer amplification. Some clones are missing from TCRdb's copy, which holds only in-frame ones; the method was immunoSEQ multiplex PCR. V and J calls and clone size come straight from that table; D and trimming were deduced from the DNA. The sample carries 300,000 to 400,000 clones, 70% to 90% recorded once.

Sequencing input: peripheral blood. V gene TRBV7-9 combines with J gene TRBJ1-4, with D perhaps matching TRBD1 (6 bases). The clonotype was recovered from a woman aged 25 to 39 with COVID-19, enrolled during active disease. The CDR3: CASSLAWGRNEKLFF. CDR3 DNA: TGTGCCAGCAGCTTAGCATGGGGGCGTAATGAAAAACTGTTTTTT.